This TCR beta chain came from a study of persistence of HIV-infected CD4 T cells. Study overall: Up to about 200 mL blood was drawn at multiple time points; two donors had single-time leukapheresis.

The CDR3 has 18 residues. CDR1 and CDR2 from the germline V gene are SGHVS and FQNEAQ. J was trimmed by 2 bases and V by 2 bases; bases with no gene match: 7. Comment on this clone: Its antigen is not known.

The immunoSEQ assay was version 4, run in survey mode. Assay: immunoSEQ multiplex PCR; the TCRdb copy retains only in-frame clones and omits some. The table includes under 40,000 clones, 65% to 90% detected once. Overlapping HIV-1 Gag 15-mer peptides at 1 ug per peptide per mL were used. Memory cells lacking CD40L and CD69 with high CD45RO were sorted. For at least 4 years, plasma HIV-1 RNA was undetectable (<50 copies/mL). Source: CD4+ T cells sorted from PBMCs after roughly 18-hour stimulation, taken from a patient who received antiretroviral therapy. The J gene is TRBJ2-2, the V gene TRBV7-8; 11 nucleotides align to TRBD2. The clonotype was recovered from an adult woman with HIV who was CMV-seropositive. The chain's CDR3 is CASSLKLAGVGNTGELFF. The CDR3 region has the DNA TGTGCCAGCAGCTTAAAACTAGCGGGAGTTGGAAACACCGGGGAGCTGTTTTTT.